Listed here are 30 T cell receptor beta chains from one sample, sequenced in a study of blood T cells in healthy people across ages (dated by TCRdb to the mid-2010s). Receptor amplification or capture employed 5' RACE. The sequencer was an Illumina HiSeq 2500. A second PCR of roughly 7 to 12 cycles was performed with a sample-barcoded 5' primer and a J-beta primer mix. In TCRdb, the public reads were trimmed at Q25 with fastp and aligned with MiXCR, with productive beta chains retained. Entries are consolidated by CDR3 protein sequence, retaining the most common genes and DNA. This sample comprises around 900,000 distinct CDR3 sequences, roughly 51% of them detected only once. The ten largest clonotypes hold about a fifth of the sample. The sequenced material came from blood. The receptors derive from a woman aged 60-75 years in good health.

The V gene is TRBV4-3, the J gene TRBJ1-4; 8 positions agree with TRBD1. Looked up from germline, CDR1 is LGHNA and CDR2 is YSLEER. This CDR3 region has 14 residues. V was clipped by 2 bases and J by 8 bases; unmatched bases: 4. The CDR3 spells CASSQRTGYEKLFF. CDR3 bases: TGCGCCAGCAGCCAAAGGACAGGGTACGAAAAACTGTTTTTT.

As for this clonotype: Possible read error: a much larger clone is one base away. J is TRBJ2-7 and V is TRBV11-2, with D possibly TRBD2 on 6 matching bases. The CDR3 is 13 amino acids. Per germline, CDR1 SGHAT and CDR2 FQNNGV. V lost 5 bases and J lost 10, with 18 bases in between. CDR3 DNA sequence: TGTGCCAGCAGCAGGACCCCGTGGGAGGCCCAGTACTTC. It is translated as CASSRTPWEAQYF.

This sequence joins TRBV28 and TRBJ2-7, with D maybe TRBD1 (5 bases). With 5 bases removed from V and 2 bases from J, the gap between germline ends came to 13 bases. This CDR3 region has 14 residues. Germline V gene data show CDR1 as MDHEN and CDR2 as SYDVKM. Written as DNA, the CDR3 is TGTGCCAGCAGTGTTCCAGGGATTGCCTACGAGCAGTACTTC. Translated, it gives CASSVPGIAYEQYF. The entire variable domain, with the rest obtained from reference TRBV28 and TRBJ2-7, is as follows: DVKVTQSSRYLVKRTGEKVFLECVQDMDHENMFWYRQDPGLGLRLIYFSYDVKMKEKGDIPEGYSVSREKKERFSLILESASTNQTSMYLCASSVPGIAYEQYFGPGTRLTVT.

As concerns this clonotype: A read error may explain this, as a much larger clone is one base away. The chain is built from TRBV29-1 and TRBJ2-5; D is possibly TRBD2 (5 bases). Germline loops: CDR1 SQVTM, CDR2 ANQGSEA. The CDR3 spans 13 residues. CDR3 sequence: CSEPGKYQETLYF. The DNA of the CDR3 is TGCAGCGAACCGGGAAAGTACCAAGAGACCCTGTACTTC. Looking up the rest from reference TRBV29-1 and TRBJ2-5 gives the full variable domain: SAVISQKPSRDICQRGTSLTIQCQVDSQVTMMFWYRQQPGQSLTLIATANQGSEATYESGFVIDKFPISRPNLTFSTLTVSNMSPEDSSIYLCSEPGKYQETLYFGPGTRLLVL.

This clonotype occurred a few times. The chain uses TRBV4-1 and TRBJ2-7; tentatively, D is TRBD1 (6 bases). This CDR3 has 15 amino acids. Deletions cut 4 bases from V and 3 bases from J, with 16 bases between. From germline, CDR1 is MGHRA and CDR2 YSYEKL. The DNA of the CDR3 is TGCGCCAGCAGCCCCTGGACAGAGATTCTCTACGAGCAGTACTTC. Its translation is CASSPWTEILYEQYF.

This clonotype was counted once. CDR3 sequence: CASSPSSQSSEQFF. Here the CDR3 DNA reads TGTGCCAGCAGCCCATCCTCTCAATCTTCTGAGCAGTTCTTC. The rearrangement links TRBV12-3 or TRBV12-4 to TRBJ2-1; D ambiguous. Trimming took 6 bases from V and 9 from J, leaving 18 bases between them. This CDR3 region has 14 residues.

This chain joins TRBV6-2 or TRBV6-3 and TRBJ2-1; D not certain. V was trimmed by 7 bases and J by 4 bases, leaving 29 bases between them. The CDR3 is 19 amino acids. Germline assignment: CDR1 MNHEY and CDR2 SVGEGT. The CDR3 DNA reads TGTGCCAGCATTGGAATAGCCTCCGCTGTGGGAAGTTCATACAATGAGCAGTTCTTC. Amino acid sequence: CASIGIASAVGSSYNEQFF.

This chain joins TRBV12-3 or TRBV12-4 and TRBJ2-3; the D gene is possibly TRBD2 (5 bases). CDR3 length: 16 residues. The ends were cut back, 0 bases at V and 6 bases at J, with 16 bases in the middle. CDR3 sequence: CASSLARVRPQDTQYF. The CDR3 bases are TGTGCCAGCAGTTTAGCGCGGGTCAGGCCACAGGATACGCAGTATTTT.

In its sample, this clonotype was seen once. The gene calls are TRBV20-1 and TRBJ1-5, with TRBD1 matching over 9 bases. This CDR3 has 17 amino acids. Germline lookup yields CDR1 DFQATT and CDR2 SNEGSKA (reference sequence). Losses at the gene ends were 0 bases for V and 1 base for J; bases not matched to a gene: 7. The CDR3 DNA follows: TGCAGTGCTAGAGATCGGGACAGGGCTTGGAGCAATCAGCCCCAGCATTTT. This gives the protein CSARDRDRAWSNQPQHF.

This clonotype was observed a handful of times. The V gene is TRBV18, the J gene TRBJ2-7; 15 nucleotides line up with TRBD2. The germline CDR1 and CDR2 sequences are KGHSH and LQKENI. The CDR3 covers 17 residues. V was pared by 3 bases and J by 3 bases, with 6 bases of the junction left unmatched. This chain's CDR3 is CASSPGTSGRSRYEQYF. Written as DNA, the CDR3 is TGTGCCAGCTCACCCGGGACTAGCGGGAGGTCCCGCTACGAGCAGTACTTC.

The chain combines TRBV20-1 with TRBJ1-6, with a possible D match to TRBD1 (6 bases). Germline V gene sequence: CDR1 DFQATT, CDR2 SNEGSKA (reference sequence). This CDR3 has 14 amino acids. V dropped 5 bases and J dropped 9 bases, with 17 bases sitting between them. DNA for the CDR3: TGCAGTGCTGCCAGGGGCGAAGTGAGTTCACCCCTCCACTTT. Protein sequence: CSAARGEVSSPLHF.

This chain connects TRBV7-2 to TRBJ2-7, with D unresolved. V dropped 5 bases and J dropped 6 bases, with 20 bases sitting between them. CDR1 and CDR2 (germline): SGHTA, FQGNSA. The CDR3 consists of 15 residues. CDR3 nucleotides: TGTGCCAGCAGCCCAACCCCTTCCAATTTCTCCGAGCAGTACTTC. It translates to CASSPTPSNFSEQYF.

This clonotype was detected a few times. CDR3 sequence: CASSGSLRTDTQYF. Written as DNA, the CDR3 is TGTGCCAGCAGTGGTAGCCTACGCACAGATACGCAGTATTTT. The chain combines TRBV2 with TRBJ2-3; D gene unclear. CDR1 is SNHLY and CDR2 is FYNNEI in the germline V gene. V shed 4 bases and J shed 1 base, with 9 bases lying between them. The CDR3 runs 14 residues.

This clonotype came up a few times. V is TRBV29-1 and J is TRBJ2-7; 10 bases agree with TRBD1. The CDR3 sequence is 12 residues long. Looked up from germline, CDR1 is SQVTM and CDR2 is ANQGSEA. V was clipped by 6 bases and J by 2 bases; unmatched bases: 1. DNA of the CDR3: TGCAGCGTAGGGACAGGGGCCTACGAGCAGTACTTC. Translation gives CSVGTGAYEQYF.

This sequence joins TRBV7-9 and TRBJ1-5; D ambiguous. This CDR3 has 15 amino acids. The V and J ends lost 5 bases and 1 base respectively, with 12 bases between them. CDR1 is SEHNR, CDR2 FQNEAQ, per germline (reference sequence). The CDR3 reads CASSPGMASNQPQHF. The DNA of the CDR3 is TGTGCCAGCAGCCCGGGAATGGCAAGCAATCAGCCCCAGCATTTT.

The gene calls are TRBV28 and TRBJ2-7, with a weak D call TRBD1 (6 bases). Germline CDR1 MDHEN, CDR2 SYDVKM. This CDR3 has 16 residues. V was clipped by 6 bases and J by 2 bases, with 20 bases between them. CDR3 protein: CASSSRQGHDTYEQYF. In DNA form, the CDR3 reads TGTGCCAGCAGCTCCCGTCAGGGGCACGACACCTACGAGCAGTACTTC. Filled out from reference TRBV28 and TRBJ2-7, the complete variable domain reads DVKVTQSSRYLVKRTGEKVFLECVQDMDHENMFWYRQDPGLGLRLIYFSYDVKMKEKGDIPEGYSVSREKKERFSLILESASTNQTSMYLCASSSRQGHDTYEQYFGPGTRLTVT.

This sequence joins TRBV3-1 and TRBJ1-2; 9 bases are shared with TRBD1. After removal of 1 base from V and 6 bases from J, the junction contained 3 bases not matched to a gene. Germline assignment: CDR1 LGHDT and CDR2 YNNKEL (reference sequence). The CDR3 runs 14 residues. The CDR3 loop is CASSQVQGAHGYTF. CDR3 nucleotide sequence: TGTGCCAGCAGCCAAGTACAGGGGGCGCATGGCTACACCTTC.

This clonotype was counted between two and nine times. The V and J genes are TRBV18 and TRBJ2-5, with D unresolved. Trimming took off 2 bases at V and 3 bases at J, with 7 bases between the two ends. The germline CDR1 and CDR2 sequences are KGHSH and LQKENI. This CDR3 region has 13 residues. The CDR3 region is CASSPGVEETQYF. Here the CDR3 DNA reads TGTGCCAGCTCACCAGGGGTGGAAGAGACCCAGTACTTC.

This chain joins TRBV20-1 and TRBJ2-4; no clear D gene. Judging by the DNA end, TRBJ2-7 fits better; the J call may be wrong. Germline values: CDR1 DFQATT, CDR2 SNEGSKA (reference sequence). CDR3 length: 14 amino acids. CDR3 loop: CSATPRTSPYEQYF. The CDR3 bases are TGCAGTGCAACACCCCGGACGTCCCCCTACGAGCAGTACTTC.

The CDR3 here is CASSYAGEGNYGYTF. In DNA form, the CDR3 reads TGTGCCAGCAGTTACGCGGGGGAGGGAAACTATGGCTACACCTTC. The chain uses TRBV6-5 and TRBJ1-2; a possible D gene is TRBD1 (5 bases). In germline, CDR1 is MNHEY, CDR2 SVGAGI. CDR3 length: 15 amino acids. V was shortened by 2 bases and J by 2 bases, with 12 bases between the two germline ends.

This chain joins TRBV11-2 and TRBJ2-1; D not certain. V dropped 0 bases and J dropped 10 bases, with 13 bases sitting between them. This CDR3 contains 14 residues. Germline-derived CDR1 and CDR2 are SGHAT and FQNNGV. CDR3 coding DNA: TGTGCCAGCAGCTTAGAACGGAGTGTCAGAGAGCAGTTCTTC. Encoded protein: CASSLERSVREQFF.

This clonotype occurred a few times. This chain joins TRBV4-1 and TRBJ2-2; a weak D match, TRBD1 (5 bases). This CDR3 is 16 amino acids long. V was cut by 3 bases and J by 3 bases, with 14 bases left in between. Germline CDR1 reads MGHRA; CDR2 reads YSYEKL. The CDR3 nucleotides are TGCGCCAGCAGCCAGGTGACCCCGACAGACACCGGGGAGCTGTTTTTT. It is translated as CASSQVTPTDTGELFF.

The DNA for the CDR3 is TGTGCCAGCAGCCAAGTTCCCCACGGACAGGGGGTAAATCAGCCCCAGCATTTT. Residues: CASSQVPHGQGVNQPQHF. The chain joins TRBV4-2 to TRBJ1-5; 10 nucleotides align to TRBD1. This CDR3 comprises 18 residues. Germline CDR1 LGHNA, CDR2 YNFKEQ. V dropped 1 base and J dropped 4; count of bases not matched to a gene: 10.

This clonotype has a handful of counts. The chain links TRBV28 to TRBJ2-3; 8 bases align to TRBD2. Germline loops: CDR1 MDHEN, CDR2 SYDVKM. V shed 8 bases and J 9 bases; nucleotides not matched to a gene: 25. The CDR3 consists of 18 residues. The CDR3 spells CASRETPSGWVYRGTQYF. The DNA of the CDR3 is TGTGCCAGCCGGGAGACGCCTAGCGGGTGGGTCTACCGGGGGACGCAGTATTTT.

The sample holds one count of this clonotype. The chain has TRBV24-1 and TRBJ1-5, with D unresolved. With 3 bases removed from V and 3 bases from J, the gap between germline ends came to 8 bases. This CDR3 has 14 residues. Germline V gene lookup returns CDR1 KGHDR and CDR2 SFDVKD. The CDR3 protein is CATSDGLYNQPQHF. The CDR3 nucleotides read TGTGCCACCAGTGATGGACTGTACAATCAGCCCCAGCATTTT.

This clonotype came up a few times. V usage is TRBV12-3 or TRBV12-4 and J usage is TRBJ2-1; weak D call: TRBD2 (5 bases). This CDR3 is built from 15 residues. V gave up 6 bases and J gave up 6 bases, with 18 bases separating them. CDR3 in DNA: TGTGCCAGCAGCCCCGGGATAGCGTTGACCAATGAGCAGTTCTTC. It is translated as CASSPGIALTNEQFF.

The chain is built from TRBV27 and TRBJ2-1, with TRBD2 as a possible D gene (6 bases). Germline CDR1 reads MNHEY; CDR2 reads SMNVEV (reference sequence). V lost 6 bases to trimming and J lost 4 bases, with 13 bases between them. This CDR3 region has 14 residues. The DNA of the CDR3 is TGTGCCAGCAGGACCAGCGGGTGTTACAATGAGCAGTTCTTC. This codes for CASRTSGCYNEQFF.

CDR3 protein: CAIRWDTGNTEAFF. The CDR3 DNA sequence: TGTGCCATCAGATGGGACACGGGGAACACTGAAGCTTTCTTT. The rearrangement uses TRBV10-3 and TRBJ1-1, with a weak D call TRBD1 (6 bases). The CDR3 runs to 14 residues. V shed 6 bases and J shed 1 base, with 12 bases lying between them. Germline CDR1 and CDR2: ENHRY and SYGVKD.

The chain is built from TRBV20-1 and TRBJ2-7; 7 bases match TRBD1. The germline V gene encodes CDR1 DFQATT and CDR2 SNEGSKA (reference sequence). J lost 3 bases, V lost 5 bases, and 16 bases had no gene match. CDR3 length equals 16 residues. CDR3 amino acids: CSAEGQKVRSIYEQYF. DNA of the CDR3: TGCAGTGCTGAGGGACAGAAGGTTAGGTCGATCTACGAGCAGTACTTC.

J is TRBJ2-5 and V is TRBV5-1; 8 bases align to TRBD1. Matching the DNA end better, TRBJ2-7 makes the J call doubtful. Germline CDR1 and CDR2: SGHRS and YFSETQ. The CDR3 has 14 residues. CDR3 sequence (DNA): TGCGCCAGCAGCGCCGGGACAGGATGGCGCGAGCAGTACTTC. Protein: CASSAGTGWREQYF.